The present entry profiles one T cell receptor (beta chain) with its context. The antigen remains undetermined. These data originate in a study of radiation and T cells in renal cell carcinoma. Points from the study as a whole: Pretreatment tumor biopsies were lacking, so baseline clonotypes are unknown.

With 7 bases removed from V and 6 bases from J, the gap between germline ends came to 16 bases. This CDR3 spans 13 amino acids. CDR1 is SNHLY, CDR2 FYNNEI, per germline. The time point denotes: blood 2 weeks post-SBRT. Noted treatment: 15 Gy SBRT to primary tumor, nephrectomy 4 weeks later. Serial blood draws occurred at baseline and 2 and 4 weeks post-SBRT. This renal cell carcinoma was of the clear cell type. The method was immunoSEQ multiplex PCR; TCRdb's version includes in-frame clones alone and lacks a portion of them. The data contain 100,000 to 150,000 clones, 75% to 85% of them seen just once; the ten biggest clones take up 1.5% to 2%.

The J gene is TRBJ2-7, the V gene TRBV2, with a possible D match to TRBD2 (5 bases). Sequenced here: blood, sampled from a patient whose treatment included radiotherapy and nephrectomy. The source of this sequence is a woman aged 55-70 years with renal cell carcinoma. The DNA for the CDR3 is TGTGCCAGCAAGGACTCAGGTCAGAGCGAGCAGTACTTC. Protein product: CASKDSGQSEQYF.